This passage covers 4 T cell receptor beta chains from one sample sequenced in a study of blood T cell repertoires in COVID-19. Assay used: immunoSEQ multiplex PCR; TCRdb lists only in-frame clones, some missing. Of about 150,000 clones listed, 84% are singletons. The sequenced sample consisted of peripheral blood. These receptors were taken from a human donor in a cohort sampled during active COVID-19.

The chain is built from TRBV19 and TRBJ2-4; 7 nucleotides agree with TRBD2. In germline, CDR1 is LNHDA, CDR2 SQIVND (reference sequence). CDR3 size: 14 residues. V trimming: 2 bases; J trimming: 6 bases; junction bases outside the gene matches: 4. In nucleotides, the CDR3 is TGTGCCAGTAGTATAACCGAGCGGGGAAACATTCAGTACTTC. Its protein product is CASSITERGNIQYF.

V gene TRBV7-9 combines with J gene TRBJ1-1; D not certain. In germline, CDR1 is SEHNR, CDR2 FQNEAQ (reference sequence). Trimming left V 4 bases short and J 0 bases short, with 15 bases between. The CDR3 covers 16 residues. The CDR3: CASSSRASNMNTEAFF. CDR3 nucleotide sequence: TGTGCCAGCAGCTCGCGGGCCTCTAACATGAACACTGAAGCTTTCTTT.

J is TRBJ2-5 and V is TRBV21-1; the table assigns TRBD1, which was not confirmed against the DNA. TRBV21-1 represents a pseudogene. There are 17 residues in the CDR3. The CDR3 sequence: CASSKLEGTGGEETQYF. CDR3 DNA sequence: TGTGCCAGCAGCAAACTAGAGGGCACAGGGGGTGAGGAGACCCAGTACTTC.

This chain joins TRBV5-1 and TRBJ2-7; 10 bases line up with TRBD1. CDR1 is SGHRS, CDR2 YFSETQ, per germline. The CDR3 contains 13 residues. V trimming: 8 bases; J trimming: 2 bases; junction bases outside the gene matches: 4. The CDR3 protein is CARTGQGAYEQYV. For the CDR3, the DNA is TGCGCCAGGACAGGACAGGGGGCCTACGAGCAGTACGTC.